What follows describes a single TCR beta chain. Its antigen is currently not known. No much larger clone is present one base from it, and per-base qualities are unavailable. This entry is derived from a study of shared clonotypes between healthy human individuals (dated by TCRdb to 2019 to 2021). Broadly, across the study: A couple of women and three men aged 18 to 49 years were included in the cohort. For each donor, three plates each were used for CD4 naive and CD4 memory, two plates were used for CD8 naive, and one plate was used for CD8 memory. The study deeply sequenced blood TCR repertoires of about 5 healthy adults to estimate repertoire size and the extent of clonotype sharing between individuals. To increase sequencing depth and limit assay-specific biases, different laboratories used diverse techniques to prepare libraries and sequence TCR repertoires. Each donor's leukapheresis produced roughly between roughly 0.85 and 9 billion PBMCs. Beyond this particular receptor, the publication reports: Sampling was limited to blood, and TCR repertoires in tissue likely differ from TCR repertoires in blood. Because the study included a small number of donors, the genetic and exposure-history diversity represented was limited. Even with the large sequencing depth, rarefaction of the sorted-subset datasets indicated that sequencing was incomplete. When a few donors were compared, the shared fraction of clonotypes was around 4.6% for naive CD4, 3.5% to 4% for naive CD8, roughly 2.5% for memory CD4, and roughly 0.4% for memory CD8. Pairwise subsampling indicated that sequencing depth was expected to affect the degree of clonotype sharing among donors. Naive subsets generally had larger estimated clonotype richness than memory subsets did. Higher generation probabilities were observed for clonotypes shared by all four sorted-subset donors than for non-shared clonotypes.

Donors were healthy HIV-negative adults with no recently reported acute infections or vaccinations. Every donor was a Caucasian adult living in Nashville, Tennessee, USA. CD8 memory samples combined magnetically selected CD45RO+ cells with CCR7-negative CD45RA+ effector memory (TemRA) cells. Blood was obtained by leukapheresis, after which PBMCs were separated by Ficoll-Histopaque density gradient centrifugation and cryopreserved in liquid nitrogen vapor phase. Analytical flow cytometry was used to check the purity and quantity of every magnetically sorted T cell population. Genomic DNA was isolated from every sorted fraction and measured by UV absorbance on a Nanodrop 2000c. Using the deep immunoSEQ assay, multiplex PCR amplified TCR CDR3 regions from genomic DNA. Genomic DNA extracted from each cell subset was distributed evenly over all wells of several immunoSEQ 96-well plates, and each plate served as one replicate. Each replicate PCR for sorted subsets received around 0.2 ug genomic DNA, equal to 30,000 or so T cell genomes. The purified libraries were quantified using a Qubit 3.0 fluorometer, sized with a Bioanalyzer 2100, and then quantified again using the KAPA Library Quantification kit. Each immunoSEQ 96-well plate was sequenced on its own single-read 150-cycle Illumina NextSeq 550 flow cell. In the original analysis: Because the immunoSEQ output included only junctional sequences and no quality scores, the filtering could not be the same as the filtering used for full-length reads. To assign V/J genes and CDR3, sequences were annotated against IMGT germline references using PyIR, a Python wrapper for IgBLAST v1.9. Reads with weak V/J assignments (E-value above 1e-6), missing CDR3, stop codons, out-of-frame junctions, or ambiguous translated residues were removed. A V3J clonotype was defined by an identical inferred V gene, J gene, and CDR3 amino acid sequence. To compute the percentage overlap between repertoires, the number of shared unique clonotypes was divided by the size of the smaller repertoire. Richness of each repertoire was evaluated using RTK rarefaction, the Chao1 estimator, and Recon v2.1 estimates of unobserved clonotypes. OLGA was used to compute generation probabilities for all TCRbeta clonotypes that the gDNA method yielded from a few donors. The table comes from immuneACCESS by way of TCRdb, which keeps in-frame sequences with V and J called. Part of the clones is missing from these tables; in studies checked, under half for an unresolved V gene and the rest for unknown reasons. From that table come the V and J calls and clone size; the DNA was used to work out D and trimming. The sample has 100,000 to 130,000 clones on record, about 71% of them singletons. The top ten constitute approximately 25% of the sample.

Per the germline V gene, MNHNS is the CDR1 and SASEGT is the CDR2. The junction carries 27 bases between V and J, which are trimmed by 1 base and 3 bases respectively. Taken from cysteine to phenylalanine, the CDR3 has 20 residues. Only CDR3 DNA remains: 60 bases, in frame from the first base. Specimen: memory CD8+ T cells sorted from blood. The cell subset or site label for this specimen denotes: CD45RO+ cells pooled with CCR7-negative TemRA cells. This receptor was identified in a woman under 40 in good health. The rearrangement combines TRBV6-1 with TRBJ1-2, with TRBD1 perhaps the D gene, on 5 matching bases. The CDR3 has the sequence CASSEGLIVQDGSWDYGYTF. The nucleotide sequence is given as TGTGCCAGCAGTGAAGGATTAATAGTACAGGATGGGTCCTGGGACTATGGCTACACCTTC.